This T cell receptor beta chain is drawn from a study of T cell repertoires in cytomegalovirus infection. Study background: Matching HLA type and CMV infection were both indicated by public TCR beta signatures. Study-level points and caveats: It was HLA-C-restricted CMV-specific TCR beta clonotypes that dominated the response ex vivo.

MiXCR, applied by TCRdb to the reads, yields one record per CDR3 protein. The table lists fewer than 550,000 distinct CDR3 sequences, approximately 15% of them singletons. The sample holds many counts of this clonotype. The antigen is unknown. CDR1 and CDR2 from the germline V gene are SEHNR and FQNEAQ (reference sequence). This CDR3 is 15 amino acids long. V shed 8 bases and J shed 1 base, with 16 bases lying between them. This TCR derives from a human donor in good health (CMV status not recorded). Some clones in this sample may be carry-over from other donors' samples. This chain links TRBV7-9 with TRBJ2-3; D ambiguous. The source material was CD8+ T cells from PBMCs. The CDR3: CASELGGVGTDTQYF. CDR3 DNA sequence: TGTGCCAGCGAATTAGGCGGAGTTGGCACAGATACGCAGTATTTT.